This is a list of T cell receptor beta chains from one sample in a study of T cell changes during pregnancy in multiple sclerosis. Clones were sequenced by immunoSEQ multiplex PCR, and TCRdb holds only the in-frame ones, with some missing. This sample carries approximately 40,000 clones, more than 90% of them seen once, and the ten largest clones take around an eighth. Sequenced material: CD8+ T cells from peripheral blood mononuclear cells, taken after pregnancy. These receptors were obtained from a female donor with multiple sclerosis, enrolled in a pregnancy study. The CDR3 runs from the conserved cysteine through the conserved F or W. D genes are given only for firm matches. The listing skips clone size in some rows; elsewhere it reads once, few, many or a size class.

>NA|TRBJ2-7|TRBV27|NA
TGTGCCAGCGTATCAGGGGACGGCTACGAGCAGTACTTC
CASVSGDGYEQYF
>NA|TRBJ2-7|TRBV5-5|NA
TGTGCCAGCAGCTTGGACAGGGGGGGAGGGCAGTACTTC
CASSLDRGGGQYF
>NA|TRBJ2-1|TRBV13|NA
TGTGCCTCTGACGAGAGTGGAGTAATACGAAATGAGCAGTTCTTC
CASDESGVIRNEQFF
>NA|TRBJ1-2|TRBV27|NA
TGTGCCAGCAGGTCCCTGGTTGCGGACTATGGCTACACCTTC
CASRSLVADYGYTF
>NA|TRBJ1-6|TRBV19|NA
TGTGCCAGTAGTATAAAGGACAGCAGCTCCTATAATTCACCCCTCCACTTT
CASSIKDSSSYNSPLHF
>NA|TRBJ2-6|TRBV9|TRBD1
TGTGCCAGCAGCTTCTCGGACAGGGATGGGGCCAACGTCCTGACTTTC
CASSFSDRDGANVLTF
>NA|TRBJ2-3|TRBV6-5|TRBD2
TGTGCCAGCAGTTACGGCGGGGGGGCCGAAGATACGCAGTATTTT
CASSYGGGAEDTQYF
>NA|TRBJ2-5|TRBV29-1|TRBD1
TGCAGCGTTGGGGGGCCCGGGACAGGGGTTGTAGAGACCCAGTACTTC
CSVGGPGTGVVETQYF
>NA|TRBJ1-1|TRBV5-6|NA
TGTGCCAGCAGCACATCGACCGTCAGGGTGATATCCCCTGAAGCTTTCTTT
CASSTSTVRVISPEAFF
>NA|TRBJ1-1|TRBV11-2|NA
TGTGCCAGCAGCCCCTCGGACAGACTGATGAACACTGAAGCTTTCTTT
CASSPSDRLMNTEAFF
>NA|TRBJ2-7|TRBV9|TRBD2
TGTGCCAGCAGCGTAGCATCAGCGGGAGGGTACGAGCAGTACTTC
CASSVASAGGYEQYF
>NA|TRBJ1-2|TRBV2|TRBD1
TGTGCCAGCAGCACGCCACTCCCGGGACAGGGGGCCGGTGGCTACACCTTC
CASSTPLPGQGAGGYTF
>NA|TRBJ2-1|TRBV28|NA
TGTGCCAGCAGCATACCGGGAAGTATGGACAATGAGCAGTTCTTC
CASSIPGSMDNEQFF
>NA|TRBJ2-5|TRBV5-1|TRBD2
TGCGCCAGCAGCCCGTCCTCGACTAGCGGGATCCCCCGGGAGACCCAGTACTTC
CASSPSSTSGIPRETQYF
>NA|TRBJ1-2|TRBV2|NA
TGTGCCAGCAGTGAAGTGCAGGGTTCCTATGGCTACACCTTC
CASSEVQGSYGYTF
>NA|TRBJ2-2|TRBV7-9|NA
TGTGCCAGCAGCTTACCGGGACATGCGAACACCGGGGAGCTGTTTTTT
CASSLPGHANTGELFF
>NA|TRBJ2-4|TRBV19|NA
TGTGCCAGTAGTATAGTGGCGAACAGATTAGCCAAAAACATTCAGTACTTC
CASSIVANRLAKNIQYF
>NA|TRBJ2-1|TRBV13|NA
TGTGCCAGCAGCTTCCTACCTAATGAGCAGTTCTTC
CASSFLPNEQFF
>NA|TRBJ1-1|TRBV6-1|NA
TGTGCCAGCAGTGAAAGCGGGGGTCTGAACACTGAAGCTTTCTTT
CASSESGGLNTEAFF
>NA|TRBJ2-2|TRBV2|NA
TGTGCCAGCAGTGAAGGGGCGGGACCCACCGGGGAGCTGTTTTTT
CASSEGAGPTGELFF
>NA|TRBJ2-3|TRBV6-4|TRBD2
TGTGCCAGCAGTGACTCCCTAGCGGGAGCGAGAGATACGCAGTATTTT
CASSDSLAGARDTQYF
>NA|TRBJ1-2|TRBV5-4|TRBD1
TGTGCCAGCAGCCCTAGGACAGGGGGCGCATATGGCTACACCTTC
CASSPRTGGAYGYTF
>NA|TRBJ2-7|TRBV20-1|NA
TGCAGTGCTAGAGATGGGCTCGAGCAGTACTTC
CSARDGLEQYF
>NA|TRBJ2-1|TRBV15|TRBD1
TGTGCCACCAGCAAAGGCAACGACAGGGGGAACAATGAGCAGTTCTTC
CATSKGNDRGNNEQFF
>NA|TRBJ2-7|TRBV28|TRBD1
TGTGCCAGCAGTCCCCCAGGGACAGGGAGGGAGCAGTACTTC
CASSPPGTGREQYF
>NA|TRBJ2-7|TRBV7-9|NA
TGTGCCAGCAGCCCTAGGGGCTCCTACGAGCAGTACTTC
CASSPRGSYEQYF
>NA|TRBJ2-2|TRBV5-1|TRBD1
TGCGCCAGCAGCCCCGGACAGGGCGGTCTGGCCGGGGAGCTGTTTTTT
CASSPGQGGLAGELFF
>NA|TRBJ1-1|TRBV30|NA
TGTGCCTGGAGTGTACTTATGAACACTGAAGCTTTCTTT
CAWSVLMNTEAFF
>NA|TRBJ2-7|TRBV5-6|NA
TGTGCCAGCAACACTGGGGATTCATCTAGGGGCGAGCAGTACTTC
CASNTGDSSRGEQYF
>NA|TRBJ2-4|TRBV9|TRBD1
TGTGCCAGCAGCGCCGGACAGGGTGAAGACATTCAGTACTTC
CASSAGQGEDIQYF
>NA|TRBJ1-5|TRBV6-1|TRBD1
TGTGCCAGCAGGAGCCGGGACAGTGGGGGTCAGCCCCAGCATTTT
CASRSRDSGGQPQHF
>once|TRBJ2-5|TRBV14|TRBD2
TGTGCCAGCAGCCAAGAGGCGGGAGCCAGGGAGACCCAGTACTTC
CASSQEAGARETQYF
>NA|TRBJ2-5|TRBV6-1|NA
TGTGCCAGCAGTGAAAAATCCTTAGGACTTAAAGAGACCCAGTACTTC
CASSEKSLGLKETQYF
>NA|TRBJ2-3|TRBV12-1|NA
TGTGCCAGCAGCCCCCCAAAACAGGCATTCACAGATACGCAGTATTTT
CASSPPKQAFTDTQYF
>NA|TRBJ1-4|TRBV27|NA
TGTGCCAGCACCACTTTGGGACCGGGGGTAACTAATGAAAAACTGTTTTTT
CASTTLGPGVTNEKLFF
>NA|TRBJ2-3|TRBV4-1|TRBD2
TGCGCCAGCAGCCAAGTTTTTAGCGGGAGCCCAACAGATACGCAGTATTTT
CASSQVFSGSPTDTQYF
>many|TRBJ2-2|TRBV6-4|NA
TGTGCCAGCAGTGACGTTGCGAGTACCGGGGAGCTGTTTTTT
CASSDVASTGELFF
>NA|TRBJ2-1|TRBV18|TRBD1
TGTGCCAGCTCTCCCAACAGGGGGCGGTCGGTCCATGAGCAGTTCTTC
CASSPNRGRSVHEQFF
>NA|TRBJ2-5|TRBV9|NA
TGTGCCAGCAGCGTAGAAGGGTGGGGCGGCGAGACCCAGTACTTC
CASSVEGWGGETQYF
>once|TRBJ1-5|TRBV28|NA
TGTGCCAGCAGTTTAGGGAGGGATAGCAATCAGCCCCAGCATTTT
CASSLGRDSNQPQHF
>NA|TRBJ2-7|TRBV27|NA
TGTGCCAGCAGTGTATATAGGGGATCGGGGCAGTACTTC
CASSVYRGSGQYF
>NA|TRBJ2-2|TRBV7-9|TRBD1
TGTGCCAGCAGCTTAGGACAGGGGATTTTCGTTCCGAACACCGGGGAGCTGTTTTTT
CASSLGQGIFVPNTGELFF
>NA|TRBJ2-1|TRBV28|NA
TGTGCCAGCAGTTTTCTGCGGGAAGGGCGTAGCTCCTACAATGAGCAGTTCTTC
CASSFLREGRSSYNEQFF
>once|TRBJ2-5|TRBV9|NA
TGTGCCAGCAGCGATGCCTACAGGGAAGAGACCCAGTACTTC
CASSDAYREETQYF
>NA|TRBJ1-2|TRBV27|NA
TGTGCCAGCAGTTTTGCGACCCCAGGGGAATTGAACTATGGCTACACCTTC
CASSFATPGELNYGYTF
>NA|TRBJ1-5|TRBV28|NA
TGTGCCAGCAGTTTACCCCGACAGTATAGCAATCAGCCCCAGCATTTT
CASSLPRQYSNQPQHF